This TCR beta chain was found in a study of long-term antiretroviral therapy in people with HIV. Germline assignment: CDR1 SGHTA and CDR2 FQGTGA. V lost 5 bases and J lost 4; bases outside the gene matches: 2. The CDR3 has 13 amino acids. Version v3.0 of the immunoSEQ assay ran at survey level. Sequencing was performed with immunoSEQ multiplex PCR; in TCRdb, only in-frame clones are kept and a portion is missing. This table has 30,000 or so clones, 93% appearing once. The gene calls are TRBV7-3 and TRBJ2-1; 7 bases are a match to TRBD2. The input for sequencing was unsorted PBMCs, taken roughly 6.3 years after starting antiretroviral therapy. The TCR was taken from a woman aged 40-49 years with HIV. The CDR3 loop is CASSTGGYNEQFF. The CDR3 DNA sequence: TGTGCCAGCAGCACGGGGGGATACAATGAGCAGTTCTTC.